One sample yielded the 8 T cell receptor beta chains listed below, sequenced in a study of shared clonotypes between healthy human individuals. This table comes from immunoSEQ multiplex PCR, and its TCRdb copy is limited to in-frame clones, with some not included. The repertoire holds some 1,900,000 clones, with roughly 95% as singletons. The naive CD8 fraction comprised CD45RO-negative cells positively selected for CCR7 and excluded terminally differentiated effector memory CD45RA+ cells. The sequenced sample was naive CD8+ T cells sorted from blood. These receptors originate from a man between 18 and 35 years old in good health.

The V and J genes are TRBV7-9 and TRBJ2-7; D gene unclear. CDR1 and CDR2 (germline): SEHNR, FQNEAQ (reference sequence). The V end was cut by 0 bases, the J end by 5 bases, with 8 bases between. The CDR3 consists of 13 residues. The DNA for the CDR3 is TGTGCCAGCAGCTTAGCCCCAGATCACGAGCAGTACTTC. Translation gives CASSLAPDHEQYF.

The genes are TRBV6-5 and TRBJ2-2; 7 bases line up with TRBD1. The trim removed 5 bases at V and 4 bases at J, leaving 7 bases unmatched. Germline V CDR1 and CDR2: MNHEY, SVGAGI. This CDR3 region has 15 residues. CDR3: CASSQTGRGTGELFF. Here the CDR3 DNA reads TGTGCCAGCAGTCAGACAGGGAGAGGCACCGGGGAGCTGTTTTTT.

The gene calls are TRBV9 and TRBJ2-1, with 12 bases that match TRBD2. This CDR3 comprises 14 residues. The V segment lost 3 bases and the J segment 8 bases; nucleotides outside the gene matches: 3. CDR1 and CDR2 (germline): SGDLS, YYNGEE. The DNA for the CDR3 is TGTGCCAGCAGCGCTGGGACTAGCGGGTATGAGCAGTTCTTC. It translates to CASSAGTSGYEQFF.

This clone occurred a few times. The same CDR3 is also encoded by other DNA sequences in this sample. The chain joins TRBV10-1 to TRBJ2-1; D gene ambiguous. CDR3 length: 11 amino acids. Germline assignment: CDR1 WNHNN and CDR2 SYGVQD (reference sequence). Trimming stripped 3 bases from V and 7 bases from J, with 4 bases between. In DNA, the CDR3 is TGCGCCAGCAGTGAAGAGAATGAGCAGTTCTTC. Translated, it gives CASSEENEQFF.

On this clone: A read error is the likely source, as a far larger clone sits one nucleotide away. Other DNA sequences in this sample translate to the same CDR3. The rearrangement joins TRBV11-2 to TRBJ2-3, with D unresolved. This CDR3 is 12 amino acids long. From germline, CDR1 is SGHAT and CDR2 FQNNGV. The V end lost 0 bases, the J end lost 2 bases, and 0 bases lay between the germline ends. The CDR3 spells CASSLDTDTQYF. DNA for the CDR3: TGTGCCAGCAGCTTAGACACAGATACGCAGTATTTT.

The genes are TRBV4-3 and TRBJ2-1; 9 nucleotides align to TRBD2. Germline V gene lookup returns CDR1 LGHNA and CDR2 YSLEER. The CDR3 sequence is 18 residues long. With 4 bases clipped from V and 8 bases from J, the junction kept 18 bases outside the gene matches. CDR3 nucleotides: TGCGCCAGCAGCCGAACCTTGGGATGGCGGGAGGGCCCCGATGAGCAGTTCTTC. Residues: CASSRTLGWREGPDEQFF.

DNA of the CDR3: TGCGCCAGCAGTGGCACTCGCGAGACTAGCACAGATACGCAGTATTTT. Translated, it gives CASSGTRETSTDTQYF. The V and J genes are TRBV10-1 and TRBJ2-3, with D unclear. The CDR3 runs to 16 residues. Per germline, CDR1 WNHNN and CDR2 SYGVQD (reference sequence). Trimming took 4 bases from V and 0 from J, leaving 14 bases between them.

This clone appeared once. This sequence joins TRBV29-1 and TRBJ2-7, with 7 bases aligning to TRBD1. The CDR3 totals 13 residues. V was clipped by 7 bases and J by 1 base; unmatched bases: 7. Germline V gives CDR1 SQVTM, CDR2 ANQGSEA. CDR3 bases: TGCAGCGCTGCAGGGGGTAGATCCTACGAGCAGTACTTC. Translation gives CSAAGGRSYEQYF.